These T cell receptor beta chains were read from a single sample in a study of blood T cells in healthy people across ages. TCRdb independently ran MiXCR on the 5' RACE reads; one entry per CDR3 protein. The data contain about 930,000 distinct CDR3 sequences, about 29% of them singletons. In addition, the sample was reused for a study of T cells of mothers and their children.

The sample comprised blood. These receptors were taken from a woman between 35 and 50 years old in good health. Each CDR3 is given with its conserved first and last residue. Fields, in order: clone size, J gene, D gene, CDR3 length, V gene, CDR3 protein, CDR3 DNA. D genes are given only for firm matches. The size field is filled for only some rows; it gives once, few, many or a size class.

>-|TRBJ1-2|-|13|TRBV11-2
CVSSLRGSYGYTF
TGTGTCAGCAGCTTAAGGGGCTCGTATGGCTACACCTTC
>few|TRBJ2-6|-|21|TRBV3-1
CASSQESSRGPNFSGANVLTF
TGTGCCAGCAGCCAAGAAAGTTCCAGGGGTCCAAATTTCTCTGGGGCCAACGTCCTGACTTTC
>once|TRBJ1-1|-|17|TRBV3-1
CASSPEWQGQKNTEAFF
TGTGCCAGCAGCCCAGAGTGGCAAGGTCAGAAGAACACTGAAGCTTTCTTT
>many|TRBJ2-1|-|14|TRBV6-6
CASSYSSVYNEQFF
TGTGCCAGCAGTTACTCGAGCGTCTACAATGAGCAGTTCTTC
>-|TRBJ1-1|-|13|TRBV12-3/TRBV12-4
CASSFREATEAFF
TGTGCCAGCAGTTTTCGGGAGGCCACTGAAGCTTTCTTT
>few|TRBJ2-1|TRBD1|14|TRBV3-1
CASTSGTGGNEQFF
TGTGCCAGTACGTCCGGGACAGGGGGTAATGAGCAGTTCTTC
>few|TRBJ2-3|TRBD2|15|TRBV5-1
CASSRAGGTTDTQYF
TGCGCCAGCAGCCGGGCGGGGGGCACCACAGATACGCAGTATTTT
>few|TRBJ2-7|-|15|TRBV20-1
CRARDPQGHFYEQYF
TGCCGTGCTAGAGATCCACAGGGCCATTTCTACGAGCAGTACTTC
>many|TRBJ2-5|TRBD2|18|TRBV20-1
CSAQSGLAGGSLQETQYF
TGCAGTGCCCAATCGGGACTAGCGGGAGGGAGTCTCCAAGAGACCCAGTACTTC
>few|TRBJ2-1|TRBD1|16|TRBV2
CASSELRTGNYNEQFF
TGTGCCAGCAGTGAATTGCGGACAGGGAACTACAATGAGCAGTTCTTC
>-|TRBJ1-1|-|13|TRBV14
CASSRNYQGEAFF
TGTGCCAGCAGCCGGAATTATCAGGGAGAAGCTTTCTTT
>-|TRBJ2-7|TRBD2|15|TRBV13
CASRSLAGGPYEQYF
TGTGCCAGCAGGTCTTTAGCGGGAGGCCCCTACGAGCAGTACTTC
>-|TRBJ2-7|TRBD1|16|TRBV9
CAGSVDGDRVTDEQYF
TGTGCCGGCAGCGTAGACGGGGACAGGGTTACGGACGAGCAGTACTTC
>few|TRBJ1-5|-|15|TRBV27
CASSRDPTFNQPQHF
TGTGCCAGCAGCCGGGACCCCACCTTCAATCAGCCCCAGCATTTT
>many|TRBJ2-7|TRBD1|14|TRBV5-1
CASSHPGQGGEQYF
TGCGCCAGCAGCCATCCGGGACAGGGGGGCGAGCAGTACTTC
>many|TRBJ2-7|-|13|TRBV5-1
CASRLDSVYEQYF
TGCGCCAGCAGATTAGACAGCGTCTACGAGCAGTACTTC
>-|TRBJ2-5|-|13|TRBV27
CVSSPNQQETQYF
TGTGTCAGCAGTCCTAACCAGCAAGAGACCCAGTACTTC
>-|TRBJ2-1|-|14|TRBV29-1
CSVHPLATYNEQFF
TGCAGCGTCCACCCCCTAGCGACCTACAATGAGCAGTTCTTC
>many|TRBJ2-7|TRBD1|14|TRBV7-9
CASSLIGGHDEQYF
TGTGCCAGCAGCTTAATAGGGGGCCACGACGAGCAGTACTTC
>-|TRBJ1-1|-|12|TRBV20-1
CSARGRDTEAFF
TGCAGTGCTAGAGGAAGGGACACTGAAGCTTTCTTT
>few|TRBJ1-4|-|16|TRBV5-5
CASSLADIGGYEKLFF
TGTGCCAGCAGCTTGGCCGACATAGGGGGATATGAAAAACTGTTTTTT
>-|TRBJ2-5|TRBD1|15|TRBV5-1
CASSTGTGGQETQYF
TGCGCCAGCAGCACCGGGACAGGGGGGCAAGAGACCCAGTACTTC
>many|TRBJ2-1|-|16|TRBV7-3
CAPFPSAQSSYNEQFF
TGTGCCCCCTTCCCTTCTGCTCAGAGCTCCTACAATGAGCAGTTCTTC
>many|TRBJ2-7|TRBD1|16|TRBV28
CASSPGAGTGIYEQYF
TGTGCCAGCAGTCCCGGAGCCGGGACAGGGATCTACGAGCAGTACTTC
>-|TRBJ2-1|-|14|TRBV12-3/TRBV12-4
CASSLGHGSNEQFF
TGTGCCAGCAGTTTAGGGCACGGTTCCAATGAGCAGTTCTTC
>-|TRBJ2-3|TRBD2|19|TRBV7-9
CASSLAHPGLAGRSDTQYF
TGTGCCAGCAGCTTAGCCCATCCTGGACTAGCGGGGAGGTCAGATACGCAGTATTTT
>-|TRBJ1-1|-|13|TRBV25-1
CASSEAGGVSAFF
TGTGCCAGCAGTGAAGCCGGGGGGGTGAGCGCTTTCTTT
>few|TRBJ1-5|-|14|TRBV20-1
CSAHIRAPGQPQHF
TGCAGTGCTCACATCCGGGCCCCAGGGCAGCCCCAGCATTTT
>-|TRBJ2-1|TRBD2|12|TRBV19
CASSIGGGEQFF
TGTGCCAGTAGTATAGGGGGGGGTGAGCAGTTCTTC
>-|TRBJ1-1|-|15|TRBV7-9
CASSLQAGGGTEAFF
TGTGCCAGCAGCTTGCAAGCGGGGGGCGGCACTGAAGCTTTCTTT
>few|TRBJ1-1|TRBD1|18|TRBV5-5
CASSLVLGQGYQGTEAFF
TGTGCCAGCAGCTTGGTTCTAGGACAGGGATATCAAGGCACTGAAGCTTTCTTT
>-|TRBJ1-1|-|13|TRBV29-1
CSVVGTVRTEAFF
TGCAGCGTTGTTGGCACAGTTCGGACTGAAGCTTTCTTT
>many|TRBJ1-1|-|14|TRBV19
CASSIGWQNTEAFF
TGTGCCAGTAGTATCGGTTGGCAGAACACTGAAGCTTTCTTT
>few|TRBJ2-3|TRBD1|17|TRBV5-4
CASSFWSGTGLTDTQYF
TGTGCCAGCAGCTTTTGGTCCGGGACAGGTCTGACAGATACGCAGTATTTT
>-|TRBJ2-7|-|13|TRBV20-1
CSAREGFAYEQYF
TGCAGTGCTAGAGAAGGGTTTGCCTACGAGCAGTACTTC
>few|TRBJ2-7|-|15|TRBV6-6
CASCQVGGQTYEQYF
TGTGCCAGCTGCCAGGTGGGGGGCCAGACCTACGAGCAGTACTTC
>few|TRBJ2-7|-|15|TRBV12-3/TRBV12-4
CASSFQGLIPYEQYF
TGTGCCAGCAGTTTTCAGGGGTTAATCCCTTACGAGCAGTACTTC
>once|TRBJ1-2|-|15|TRBV4-3
CIGSLGKGSSDGYTF
TGCATCGGCAGCCTAGGGAAGGGGTCGAGTGATGGCTACACCTTC
>few|TRBJ1-5|-|14|TRBV20-1
CSVEGNQINQPQHF
TGCAGTGTCGAGGGAAACCAGATTAATCAGCCCCAGCATTTT
>-|TRBJ2-1|TRBD2|13|TRBV7-2
CASSPGLAREQFF
TGTGCCAGCAGCCCCGGACTAGCGAGGGAGCAGTTCTTC
>few|TRBJ1-2|-|13|TRBV20-1
CSAGAGPGDGYTF
TGCAGTGCTGGGGCAGGTCCGGGAGATGGCTACACCTTC
>few|TRBJ1-1|-|12|TRBV19
CAISTGNTEAFF
TGTGCCATCTCTACAGGGAACACTGAAGCTTTCTTT
>many|TRBJ2-3|TRBD1|16|TRBV24-1
CATSEPGQESTDTQYF
TGTGCCACCAGTGAGCCCGGACAGGAAAGCACAGATACGCAGTATTTT
>-|TRBJ1-5|-|13|TRBV27
CASSQQVNQPQHF
TGTGCCAGCAGTCAACAGGTAAATCAGCCCCAGCATTTT
>once|TRBJ2-2|TRBD1|14|TRBV5-1
CVSRGQANTGELFF
TGCGTCAGCCGCGGACAGGCGAACACCGGGGAGCTGTTTTTT
>-|TRBJ1-1|-|15|TRBV3-1
CASSQGGGQGTEAFF
TGTGCCAGCAGCCAAGGGGGGGGGCAGGGCACTGAAGCTTTCTTT
>-|TRBJ2-3|-|13|TRBV7-2
CARIQSPTDTQYF
TGTGCCAGAATACAGAGCCCTACAGATACGCAGTATTTT
>-|TRBJ1-4|-|16|TRBV28
CASSSRRGGTNEKLFF
TGTGCCAGCAGTTCCAGGAGGGGGGGAACTAATGAAAAACTGTTTTTT
>-|TRBJ2-4|-|15|TRBV27
CASSFDLGHGNEQYF
TGTGCCAGCAGTTTCGATCTAGGCCACGGTAATGAGCAGTACTTC
>many|TRBJ1-1|-|12|TRBV12-3/TRBV12-4
CASSFSRTEAFF
TGTGCCAGCAGTTTCTCACGGACTGAAGCTTTCTTT
>-|TRBJ2-2|TRBD1|15|TRBV7-9
CASTDQGQITGELFF
TGTGCCAGCACCGATCAGGGACAGATCACCGGGGAGCTGTTTTTT